This TCR beta chain was identified in a study of shared clonotypes between healthy human individuals. Study-wide points: Sample collection involved blood only; tissue repertoires are likely different.

Roughly 90 million PBMCs served as the genomic DNA source for unsorted samples. Ten immunoSEQ deep assay plates served to sequence unsorted PBMC DNA. The data were produced by immunoSEQ multiplex PCR, yet TCRdb's version contains in-frame clones alone and is incomplete. The table has some 490,000 clones, around 80% seen once. About this clone itself: What it binds is not known.

The sequenced sample consisted of PBMCs. The sequence was collected from a woman aged 40-49 years in good health. Some clones in this sample may be carry-over from other donors' samples.

Here the CDR3 DNA reads TGTGCCAGCAGTTTGATAGGGGGCCACCAAGAGACCCAGTACTTC. This translates into CASSLIGGHQETQYF. This chain links TRBV28 with TRBJ2-5, with TRBD1 matching 7 bases. The CDR3 extends over 15 amino acids. Germline V gene lookup returns CDR1 MDHEN and CDR2 SYDVKM. The ends lost 3 bases at V and 0 bases at J; junction bases unmatched: 4.